A few counts support the clone carrying this TCR beta chain. These data come from a study of early T cells in non-severe SARS-CoV-2 infection. The V and J ends lost 2 bases and 1 base respectively, with 11 bases between them. The CDR3 spans 15 residues. Per the germline V gene, CDR1 is KGHSH and CDR2 is LQKENI. Unique molecular identifier tags were affixed to discrete cDNA molecules. In TCRdb, the 5' RACE reads were re-called with MiXCR into one record per CDR3 protein. The sample has under 75,000 distinct CDR3 sequences, less than 15% seen once. This receptor was taken from an adult who was a healthcare worker with PCR-confirmed SARS-CoV-2 infection or an uninfected control (not recorded which). This chain joins TRBV18 and TRBJ1-2; a weak D match, TRBD1 (5 bases). The sample was whole blood. The CDR3 DNA reads as TGTGCCAGCTCACCAGGGGCAGGGATTAACTATGGCTACACCTTC. Protein product: CASSPGAGINYGYTF.